This TCR beta chain was observed in a study of CD8 T cells in ankylosing spondylitis. A remark on this clonotype: The antigen is undetermined.

Germline values: CDR1 SGHNT, CDR2 YYREEE (reference sequence). The V end lost 0 bases, the J end lost 6 bases, and 20 bases lay between the germline ends. The CDR3 spans 17 residues. The authors made TCR beta libraries by quantitative 5'-RACE with molecular barcodes. TCRdb analysed the 5' RACE reads with MiXCR anew, one entry per CDR3 protein. The sample has about 250,000 distinct CDR3 sequences; roughly 32% are singletons. Points from the study as a whole: Earlier literature documents some of the motif variants in reactive arthritis synovial fluid and blood. Ankylosing spondylitis blood appeared to be characterized by a TCR beta motif of eight highly homologous variants. Clones linked to disease were reported to show significant enrichment in matched ankylosing spondylitis synovial fluid.

The sequencing input was blood, either unsorted or a sorted T cell fraction (not recorded which). The V gene is TRBV5-4, the J gene TRBJ2-3; possibly TRBD1 for D (6 bases). The receptor's source is a male donor with ankylosing spondylitis or in good health (not recorded which). This CDR3 is CASSLAFGTGLVDTQYF. In DNA form, the CDR3 reads TGTGCCAGCAGCTTGGCCTTCGGAACAGGGCTGGTCGATACGCAGTATTTT.